The TCR beta chain under discussion was sequenced for a study of T cell changes during pregnancy in multiple sclerosis. CDR1 SGHVS and CDR2 FQNEAQ come from the germline V gene. J lost 4 bases, V lost 4 bases, and 1 base had no gene match. The CDR3 covers 13 residues. The data were produced by immunoSEQ multiplex PCR, yet TCRdb's version contains in-frame clones alone and is incomplete. The sample contains about 11,000 clones, roughly 94% of which appear only once. The J gene is TRBJ2-3, the V gene TRBV7-8; 8 bases are a match to TRBD2. The sample was CD4+ T cells from peripheral blood mononuclear cells, taken before pregnancy. This sequence originates from a female donor with multiple sclerosis, enrolled in a pregnancy study. CDR3 nucleotides: TGTGCCAGCAGCTGGGGACTAGCAGATACGCAGTATTTT. Its translation: CASSWGLADTQYF.